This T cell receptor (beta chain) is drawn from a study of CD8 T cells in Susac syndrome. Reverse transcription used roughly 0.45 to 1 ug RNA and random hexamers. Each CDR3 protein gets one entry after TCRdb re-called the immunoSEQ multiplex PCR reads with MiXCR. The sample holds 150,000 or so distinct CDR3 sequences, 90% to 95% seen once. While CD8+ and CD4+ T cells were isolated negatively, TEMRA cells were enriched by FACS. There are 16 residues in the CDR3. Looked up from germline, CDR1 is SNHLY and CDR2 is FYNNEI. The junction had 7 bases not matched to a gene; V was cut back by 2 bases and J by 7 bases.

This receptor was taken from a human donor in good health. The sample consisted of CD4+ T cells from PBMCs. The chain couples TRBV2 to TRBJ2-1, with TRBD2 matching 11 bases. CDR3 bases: TGTGCCAGCAGTGAACTGGGTCCTAGCGGGGGGAATGAGCAGTTCTTC. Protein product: CASSELGPSGGNEQFF.